The clone carrying this T cell receptor (beta chain) was counted between two and nine times. The antigen is unknown. Deletions cut 11 bases from V and 4 bases from J, with 12 bases between. The CDR3 has 11 amino acids. The germline V gene has CDR1 ENHRY and CDR2 SYGVKD. Extraction and reverse transcription of RNA yielded cDNA as the sequencing template. TCRdb keeps only in-frame clones here, not all; method: immunoSEQ multiplex PCR. The table shows about 210,000 clones, with 50% to 75% occurring only once. As to treatment: oral pan-JAK inhibitor, 5-10 mg twice daily. The data are from a study of CD8+ T cells in alopecia areata. Study in general: Dosing spanned 6 to 18 months on tofacitinib, then 6 months off drug. Affected scalp percentage set treated patients' severity scores.

Study outcomes and limitations: Numerous expanded lesional clones remained in scalp and blood during tofacitinib.

This TCR came from a human donor with alopecia areata. The source was CD4+ T cells sorted from blood, collected at week 4, from a patient treated with tofacitinib. The chain uses TRBV10-3 and TRBJ2-7; D remains ambiguous. The DNA of the CDR3 is TGTGCCGTTGCCAGTGGATACGAGCAGTACTTC. Its translation: CAVASGYEQYF.